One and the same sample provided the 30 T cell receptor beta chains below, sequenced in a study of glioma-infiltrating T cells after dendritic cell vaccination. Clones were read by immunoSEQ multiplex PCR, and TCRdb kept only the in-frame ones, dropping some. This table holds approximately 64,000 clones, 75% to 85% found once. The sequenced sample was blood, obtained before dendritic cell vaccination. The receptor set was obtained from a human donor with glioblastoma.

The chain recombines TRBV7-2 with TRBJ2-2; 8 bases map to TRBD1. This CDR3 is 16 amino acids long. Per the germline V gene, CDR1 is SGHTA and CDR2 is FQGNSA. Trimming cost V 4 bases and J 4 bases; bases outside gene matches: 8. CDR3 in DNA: TGTGCCAGCAGCTCCTCGGGACAGGTCCTCACCGGGGAGCTGTTTTTT. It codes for CASSSSGQVLTGELFF.

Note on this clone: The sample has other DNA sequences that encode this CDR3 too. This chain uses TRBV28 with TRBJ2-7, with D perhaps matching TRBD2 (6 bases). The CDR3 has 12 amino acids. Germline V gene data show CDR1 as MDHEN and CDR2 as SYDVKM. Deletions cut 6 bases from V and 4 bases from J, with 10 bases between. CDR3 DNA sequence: TGTGCCAGCAGCTCTGGGGGGTACGAGCAGTACTTC. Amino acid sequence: CASSSGGYEQYF.

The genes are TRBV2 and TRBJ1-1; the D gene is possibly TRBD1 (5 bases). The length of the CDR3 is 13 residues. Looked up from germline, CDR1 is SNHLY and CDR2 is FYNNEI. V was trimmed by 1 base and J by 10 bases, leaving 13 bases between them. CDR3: CASSEGTLGGAFF. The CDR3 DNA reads TGTGCCAGCAGTGAAGGGACCTTGGGGGGAGCTTTCTTT.

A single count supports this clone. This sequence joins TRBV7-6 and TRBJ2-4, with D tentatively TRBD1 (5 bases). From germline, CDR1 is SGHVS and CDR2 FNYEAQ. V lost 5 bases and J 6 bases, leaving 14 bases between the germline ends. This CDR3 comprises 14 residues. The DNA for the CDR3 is TGTGCCAGCAGCCCTGACAGATTTTCAAACATTCAGTACTTC. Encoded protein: CASSPDRFSNIQYF.

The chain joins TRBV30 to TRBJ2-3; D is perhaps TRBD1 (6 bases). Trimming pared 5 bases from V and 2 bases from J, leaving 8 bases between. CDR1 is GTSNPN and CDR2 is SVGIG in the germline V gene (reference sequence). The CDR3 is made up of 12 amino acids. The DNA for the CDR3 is TGTGCCTGGGGGGGCGACACAGATACGCAGTATTTT. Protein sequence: CAWGGDTDTQYF.

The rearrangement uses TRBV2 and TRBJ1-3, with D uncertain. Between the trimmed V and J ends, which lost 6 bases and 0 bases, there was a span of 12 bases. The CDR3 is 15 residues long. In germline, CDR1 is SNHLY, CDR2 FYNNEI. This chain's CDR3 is CASRPRRLSGNTIYF. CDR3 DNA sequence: TGTGCCAGCAGACCACGAAGACTCTCTGGAAACACCATATATTTT. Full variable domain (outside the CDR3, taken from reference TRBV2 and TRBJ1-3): EPEVTQTPSHQVTQMGQEVILRCVPISNHLYFYWYRQILGQKVEFLVSFYNNEISEKSEIFDDQFSVERPDGSNFTLKIRSTKLEDSAMYFCASRPRRLSGNTIYFGEGSWLTVV.

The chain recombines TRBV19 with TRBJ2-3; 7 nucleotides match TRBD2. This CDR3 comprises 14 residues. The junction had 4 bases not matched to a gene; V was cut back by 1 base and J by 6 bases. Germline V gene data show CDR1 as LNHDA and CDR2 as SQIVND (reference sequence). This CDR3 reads CASSIGQGGDTQYF. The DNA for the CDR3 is TGTGCCAGTAGTATAGGGCAGGGAGGGGATACGCAGTATTTT.

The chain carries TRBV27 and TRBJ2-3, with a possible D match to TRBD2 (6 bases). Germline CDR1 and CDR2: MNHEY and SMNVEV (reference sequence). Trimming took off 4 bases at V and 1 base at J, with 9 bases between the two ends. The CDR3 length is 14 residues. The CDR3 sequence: CASSSLAGTDTQYF. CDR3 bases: TGTGCCAGCAGTTCATTAGCGGGCACAGATACGCAGTATTTT.

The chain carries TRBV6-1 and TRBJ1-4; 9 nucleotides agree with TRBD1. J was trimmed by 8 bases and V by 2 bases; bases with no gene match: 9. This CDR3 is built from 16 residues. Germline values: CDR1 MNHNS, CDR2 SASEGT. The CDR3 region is CASSETPGTGNEKLFF. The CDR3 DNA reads TGTGCCAGCAGTGAAACCCCCGGGACAGGGAACGAAAAACTGTTTTTT.

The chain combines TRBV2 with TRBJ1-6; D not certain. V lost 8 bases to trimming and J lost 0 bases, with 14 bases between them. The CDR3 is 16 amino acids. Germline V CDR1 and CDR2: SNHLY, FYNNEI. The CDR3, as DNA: TGTGCCAGCCATGTGAGCGATTTCTCCTATAATTCACCCCTCCACTTT. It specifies CASHVSDFSYNSPLHF. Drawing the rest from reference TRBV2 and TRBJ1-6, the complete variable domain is EPEVTQTPSHQVTQMGQEVILRCVPISNHLYFYWYRQILGQKVEFLVSFYNNEISEKSEIFDDQFSVERPDGSNFTLKIRSTKLEDSAMYFCASHVSDFSYNSPLHFGNGTRLTVT.

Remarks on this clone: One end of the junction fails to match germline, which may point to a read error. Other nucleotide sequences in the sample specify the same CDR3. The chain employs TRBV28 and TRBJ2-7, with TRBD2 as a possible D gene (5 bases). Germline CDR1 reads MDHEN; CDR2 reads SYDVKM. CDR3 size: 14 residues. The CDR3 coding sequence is TGCGCCAGCAGGAACTACGGGGAGTCCTACGAGCAGTACTTC. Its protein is CASRNYGESYEQYF.

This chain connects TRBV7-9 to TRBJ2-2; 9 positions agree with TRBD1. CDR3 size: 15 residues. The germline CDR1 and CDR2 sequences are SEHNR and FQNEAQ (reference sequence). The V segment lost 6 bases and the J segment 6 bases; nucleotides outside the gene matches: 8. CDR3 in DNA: TGTGCCAGCAGGTCCAAACAGGGGGCGGCCGGGGAGCTGTTTTTT. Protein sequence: CASRSKQGAAGELFF.

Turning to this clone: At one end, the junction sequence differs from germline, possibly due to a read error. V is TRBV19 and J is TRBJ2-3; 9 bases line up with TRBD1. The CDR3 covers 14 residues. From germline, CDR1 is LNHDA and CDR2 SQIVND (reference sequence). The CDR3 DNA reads TGTGCCAGTTCCCCGGGACAGGGCACAGATACGCAGTGTTTT. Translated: CASSPGQGTDTQCF.

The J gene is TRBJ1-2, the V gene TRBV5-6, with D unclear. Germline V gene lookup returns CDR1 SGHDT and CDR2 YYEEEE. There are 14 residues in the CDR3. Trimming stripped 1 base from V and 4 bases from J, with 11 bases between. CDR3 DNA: TGTGCCAGCAGCTTGTGGGCCAGGTCCTATGGCTACACCTTC. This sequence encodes CASSLWARSYGYTF.

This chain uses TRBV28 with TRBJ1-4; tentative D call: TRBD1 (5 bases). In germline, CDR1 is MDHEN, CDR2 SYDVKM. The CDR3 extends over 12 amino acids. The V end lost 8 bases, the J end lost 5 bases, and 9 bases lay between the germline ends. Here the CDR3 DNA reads TGTGCCAGCGGGGGGAACAATGAAAAACTGTTTTTT. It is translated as CASGGNNEKLFF.

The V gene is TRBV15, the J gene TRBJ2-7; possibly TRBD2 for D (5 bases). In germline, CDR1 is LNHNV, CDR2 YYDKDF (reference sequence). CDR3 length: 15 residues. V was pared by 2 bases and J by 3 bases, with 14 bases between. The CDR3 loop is CATSRSRAGDYEQYF. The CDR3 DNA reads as TGTGCCACCAGCAGATCGCGGGCTGGAGACTACGAGCAGTACTTC.

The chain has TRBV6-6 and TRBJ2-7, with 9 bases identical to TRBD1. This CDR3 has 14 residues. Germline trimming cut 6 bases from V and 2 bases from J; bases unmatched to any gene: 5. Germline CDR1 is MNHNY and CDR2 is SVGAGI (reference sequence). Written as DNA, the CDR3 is TGTGCCAGCAGGCGGGGACAGGGCCCCTACGAGCAGTACTTC. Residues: CASRRGQGPYEQYF.

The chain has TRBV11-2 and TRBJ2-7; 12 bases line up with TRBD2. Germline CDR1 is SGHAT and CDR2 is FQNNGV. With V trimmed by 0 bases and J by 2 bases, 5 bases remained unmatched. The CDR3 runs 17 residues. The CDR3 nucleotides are TGTGCCAGCAGCTTAGATGGGACTAGCGGGCGCACCTACGAGCAGTACTTC. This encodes CASSLDGTSGRTYEQYF. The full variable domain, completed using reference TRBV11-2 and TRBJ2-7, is EAGVAQSPRYKIIEKRQSVAFWCNPISGHATLYWYQQILGQGPKLLIQFQNNGVVDDSQLPKDRFSAERLKGVDSTLKIQPAKLEDSAVYLCASSLDGTSGRTYEQYFGPGTRLTVT.

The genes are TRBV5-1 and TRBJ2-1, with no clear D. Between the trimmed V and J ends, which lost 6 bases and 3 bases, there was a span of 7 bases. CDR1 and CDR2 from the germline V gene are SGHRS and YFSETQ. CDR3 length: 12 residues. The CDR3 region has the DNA TGCGCCAGCAAGGAGAACTACAATGAGCAGTTCTTC. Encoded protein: CASKENYNEQFF.

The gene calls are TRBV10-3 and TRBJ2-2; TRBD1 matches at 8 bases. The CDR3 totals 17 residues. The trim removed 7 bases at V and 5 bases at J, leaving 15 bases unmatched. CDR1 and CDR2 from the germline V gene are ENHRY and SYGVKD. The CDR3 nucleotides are TGTGCCATCACGGCGGGACAGGTTGGGGTTGGGACCGGGGAGCTGTTTTTT. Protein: CAITAGQVGVGTGELFF.

CDR3 sequence: CASSLVGGSGADTQYF. The DNA of the CDR3 is TGCGCCAGCAGCTTGGTTGGCGGTTCGGGGGCAGATACGCAGTATTTT. This sequence joins TRBV5-1 and TRBJ2-3, with a tentative D call TRBD2 (6 bases). The CDR3 covers 16 residues. The V and J ends lost 0 bases and 4 bases respectively, with 15 bases between them. Germline assignment: CDR1 SGHRS and CDR2 YFSETQ.

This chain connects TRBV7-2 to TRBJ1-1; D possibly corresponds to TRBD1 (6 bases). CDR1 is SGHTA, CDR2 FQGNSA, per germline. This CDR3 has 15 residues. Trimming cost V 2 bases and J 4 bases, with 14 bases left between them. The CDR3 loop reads CASSLNIGGATEAFF. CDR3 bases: TGTGCCAGCAGCTTAAACATCGGGGGGGCCACTGAAGCTTTCTTT.

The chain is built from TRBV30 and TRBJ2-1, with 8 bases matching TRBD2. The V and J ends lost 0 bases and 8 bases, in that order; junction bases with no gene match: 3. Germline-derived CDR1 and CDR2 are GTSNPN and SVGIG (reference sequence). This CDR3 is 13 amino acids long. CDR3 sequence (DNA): TGTGCCTGGAGTGTTTCCGGGGGGGATGAGCAGTTCTTC. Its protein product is CAWSVSGGDEQFF.

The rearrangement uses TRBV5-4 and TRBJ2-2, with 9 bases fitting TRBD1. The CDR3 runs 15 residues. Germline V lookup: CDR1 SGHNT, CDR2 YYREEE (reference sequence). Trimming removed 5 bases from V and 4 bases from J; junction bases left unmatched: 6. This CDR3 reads CASSSGTGITGELFF. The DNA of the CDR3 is TGTGCCAGCAGTTCCGGGACAGGGATCACCGGGGAGCTGTTTTTT. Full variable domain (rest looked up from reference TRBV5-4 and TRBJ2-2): ETGVTQSPTHLIKTRGQQVTLRCSSQSGHNTVSWYQQALGQGPQFIFQYYREEENGRGNFPPRFSGLQFPNYSSELNVNALELDDSALYLCASSSGTGITGELFFGEGSRLTVL.

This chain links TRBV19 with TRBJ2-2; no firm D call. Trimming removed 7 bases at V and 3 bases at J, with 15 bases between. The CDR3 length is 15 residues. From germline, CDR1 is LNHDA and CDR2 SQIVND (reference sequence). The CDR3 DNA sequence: TGTGCCAGTACCCAAAGACACCTTGACACCGGGGAGCTGTTTTTT. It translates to CASTQRHLDTGELFF.

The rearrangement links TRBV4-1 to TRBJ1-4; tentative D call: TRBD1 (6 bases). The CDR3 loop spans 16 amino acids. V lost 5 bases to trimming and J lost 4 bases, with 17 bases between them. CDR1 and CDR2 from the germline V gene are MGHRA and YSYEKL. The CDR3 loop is CASSAVGGRFNEKLFF. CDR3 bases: TGCGCCAGCAGCGCCGTGGGGGGGCGATTTAATGAAAAACTGTTTTTT.

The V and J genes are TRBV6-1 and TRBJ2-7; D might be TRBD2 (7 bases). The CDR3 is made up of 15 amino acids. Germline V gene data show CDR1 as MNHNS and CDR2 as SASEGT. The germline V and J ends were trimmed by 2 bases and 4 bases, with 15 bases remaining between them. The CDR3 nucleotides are TGTGCCAGCAGTGAATGGGGGGGGCGCTTTTACGAGCAGTACTTC. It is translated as CASSEWGGRFYEQYF.

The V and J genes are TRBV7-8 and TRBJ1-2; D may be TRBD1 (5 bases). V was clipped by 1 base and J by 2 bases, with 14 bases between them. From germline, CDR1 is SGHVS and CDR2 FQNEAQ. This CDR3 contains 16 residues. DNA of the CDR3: TGTGCCAGCAGCTTAGGGTCAGGGATGGGAAACTATGGCTACACCTTC. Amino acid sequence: CASSLGSGMGNYGYTF.

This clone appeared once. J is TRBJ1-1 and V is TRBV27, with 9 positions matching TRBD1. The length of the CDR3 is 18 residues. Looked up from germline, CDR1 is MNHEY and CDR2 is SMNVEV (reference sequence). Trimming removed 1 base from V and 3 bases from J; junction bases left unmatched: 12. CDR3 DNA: TGTGCCAGCAGTTTATGGGGCTTAGGGACAGGGTCGGACACTGAAGCTTTCTTT. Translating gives CASSLWGLGTGSDTEAFF.

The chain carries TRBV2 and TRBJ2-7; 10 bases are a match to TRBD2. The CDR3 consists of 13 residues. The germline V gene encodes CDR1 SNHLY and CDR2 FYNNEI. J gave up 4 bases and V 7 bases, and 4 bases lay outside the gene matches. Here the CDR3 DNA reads TGTGCCAGCACCCCAGCGGGGGGGTACGAGCAGTACTTC. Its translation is CASTPAGGYEQYF.